This TCR beta chain is drawn from a study of blood T cell repertoires in COVID-19. Some clones are missing from TCRdb's copy, which holds only in-frame ones; the method was immunoSEQ multiplex PCR. This sample has around 53,000 clones, with about 76% found just once. The CDR3 has 16 amino acids. Per the germline V gene, CDR1 is MDHEN and CDR2 is SYDVKM. The V segment lost 4 bases and the J segment 4 bases; nucleotides outside the gene matches: 6. This receptor was taken from a man in his sixties or seventies with active or convalescent COVID-19. The chain recombines TRBV28 with TRBJ2-3, with 12 bases aligning to TRBD1. Sequenced input: peripheral blood. CDR3 sequence reads: CASSWAGTGGADTQYF. CDR3 DNA: TGTGCCAGCAGTTGGGCCGGGACAGGGGGCGCAGATACGCAGTATTTT.